The 24 T cell receptor beta chains below were found in one sample sequenced in a study of shared clonotypes between healthy human individuals. Data came from immunoSEQ multiplex PCR; TCRdb stores just in-frame clones and leaves some out. The table records about 2 million clones, roughly 95% of them present only once. The material sequenced was naive CD4+ T cells sorted from blood. The subset: CD45RA+ positively selected. The receptors come from a man aged 18 to 35 in good health.

The CDR3 DNA reads TGTGCCACCTCGGAGGGGACACTCTATGGCTACACCTTC. Its protein is CATSEGTLYGYTF. V and J are TRBV19 and TRBJ1-2, with TRBD1 as a possible D gene (6 bases). CDR3 length: 13 amino acids. Per germline, CDR1 LNHDA and CDR2 SQIVND (reference sequence). V was pared by 10 bases and J by 4 bases, with 16 bases between.

This clone was seen once. The chain carries TRBV5-1 and TRBJ2-7, with 12 positions matching TRBD2. The V gene end was trimmed by 0 bases and the J gene end by 3 bases; junction bases not matched to a gene: 4. This CDR3 spans 16 amino acids. Per germline, CDR1 SGHRS and CDR2 YFSETQ. This CDR3 is CASSLATSGGYYEQYF. CDR3 nucleotide sequence: TGCGCCAGCAGCTTGGCAACTAGCGGGGGGTACTACGAGCAGTACTTC.

The V and J genes are TRBV5-4 and TRBJ2-7, with 9 bases matching TRBD1. The CDR3 extends over 16 amino acids. J lost 2 bases, V lost 4 bases, and 10 bases had no gene match. The germline V gene encodes CDR1 SGHNT and CDR2 YYREEE (reference sequence). CDR3 amino acids: CASSPSGTGSAYEQYF. CDR3 nucleotide sequence: TGTGCCAGCAGCCCATCCGGGACAGGGTCGGCCTACGAGCAGTACTTC. Using reference TRBV5-4 and TRBJ2-7 for the parts outside the CDR3, the full variable domain is ETGVTQSPTHLIKTRGQQVTLRCSSQSGHNTVSWYQQALGQGPQFIFQYYREEENGRGNFPPRFSGLQFPNYSSELNVNALELDDSALYLCASSPSGTGSAYEQYFGPGTRLTVT.

The chain is built from TRBV15 and TRBJ2-7; possibly TRBD2 for D (5 bases). The CDR3 contains 15 residues. Deletions cut 2 bases from V and 5 bases from J, with 16 bases between. Germline CDR1 reads LNHNV; CDR2 reads YYDKDF (reference sequence). The CDR3 region is CATSRKGEGLDEQYF. The CDR3 nucleotides read TGTGCCACCAGCAGAAAGGGAGAAGGGTTAGACGAGCAGTACTTC.

The chain links TRBV10-3 to TRBJ2-7, with 8 bases identical to TRBD2. After removal of 4 bases from V and 6 bases from J, the junction contained 11 bases not matched to a gene. There are 15 residues in the CDR3. The germline V gene encodes CDR1 ENHRY and CDR2 SYGVKD. The DNA of the CDR3 is TGTGCCATCAGTGTGACTAGCGAAAAGCTAGGCGAGCAGTACTTC. The encoded protein is CAISVTSEKLGEQYF.

V gene TRBV7-2 combines with J gene TRBJ2-7; the match to TRBD1 covers 8 bases. The CDR3 contains 18 residues. V lost 5 bases and J lost 4; bases outside the gene matches: 19. Germline V gene sequence: CDR1 SGHTA, CDR2 FQGNSA. The CDR3 coding sequence is TGTGCCAGCAGCCCCAGATCCGGACAGGGTATAACTTTTTACGAGCAGTACTTC. Translated: CASSPRSGQGITFYEQYF.

The V gene is TRBV27, the J gene TRBJ1-1, with TRBD1 as a possible D gene (6 bases). The CDR3 runs 15 residues. Germline V gives CDR1 MNHEY, CDR2 SMNVEV (reference sequence). V was clipped by 5 bases and J by 6 bases, with 19 bases between them. The CDR3 loop reads CASSSRGASNAEAFF. CDR3 DNA: TGTGCCAGCAGTAGTCGGGGGGCGAGTAACGCTGAAGCTTTCTTT.

Note on this clone: Other DNA sequences of this sample code for an identical CDR3. The DNA of the CDR3 is TGTGCCAGCTCACCTATGACAGATACGCAGTATTTT. It codes for CASSPMTDTQYF. The gene calls are TRBV18 and TRBJ2-3; D is unresolved. The length of the CDR3 is 12 residues. Germline V gives CDR1 KGHSH, CDR2 LQKENI. Trimming removed 3 bases from V and 3 bases from J, with 4 bases in between.

This clone showed up just once. The chain joins TRBV20-1 to TRBJ1-1; tentative D call: TRBD1 (5 bases). This CDR3 region has 11 residues. Germline-derived CDR1 and CDR2 are DFQATT and SNEGSKA (reference sequence). The CDR3 DNA reads TGCAGCCGGGACGGGAACACTGAAGCTTTCTTT. Residues: CSRDGNTEAFF.

This clone has a single count. This chain uses TRBV30 with TRBJ2-3, with D tentatively TRBD2 (5 bases). This CDR3 is 14 amino acids long. V lost 5 bases, J lost 4 bases, and 16 bases lay in between. Germline V CDR1 and CDR2: GTSNPN, SVGIG (reference sequence). CDR3 sequence: CAWRGGEIADTQYF. In DNA form, the CDR3 reads TGTGCCTGGCGTGGAGGTGAAATTGCAGATACGCAGTATTTT. Full variable domain (missing parts from reference TRBV30 and TRBJ2-3): SQTIHQWPATLVQPVGSPLSLECTVEGTSNPNLYWYRQAAGRGLQLLFYSVGIGQISSEVPQNLSASRPQDRQFILSSKKLLLSDSGFYLCAWRGGEIADTQYFGPGTRLTVL.

This clone has just a few counts. This chain uses TRBV18 with TRBJ2-5; D is possibly TRBD2 (5 bases). The DNA end favors TRBJ2-7, so the J call may be wrong. The CDR3 consists of 17 residues. Germline V CDR1 and CDR2: KGHSH, LQKENI. The CDR3 sequence: CASSPPVGGLSSYEQYF. The CDR3 DNA reads TGTGCCAGCTCACCACCGGTCGGCGGGCTGAGCTCCTACGAGCAGTACTTC.

V gene TRBV10-3 combines with J gene TRBJ1-1; D possibly corresponds to TRBD1 (5 bases). Germline CDR1 ENHRY, CDR2 SYGVKD. Trimming pared 9 bases from V and 0 bases from J, leaving 17 bases between. CDR3 length equals 15 residues. DNA of the CDR3: TGTGCCATAAGAAGACAGAGTACTTTGAACACTGAAGCTTTCTTT. It specifies CAIRRQSTLNTEAFF.

The chain is built from TRBV30 and TRBJ2-1, with 13 bases lining up with TRBD2. Germline lookup yields CDR1 GTSNPN and CDR2 SVGIG (reference sequence). The length of the CDR3 is 15 residues. The junction had 5 bases not matched to a gene; V was cut back by 2 bases and J by 7 bases. The CDR3 is CAWSRPGLAGNEQFF. In DNA form, the CDR3 reads TGTGCCTGGAGTCGTCCGGGACTAGCGGGAAATGAGCAGTTCTTC.

The V call is TRBV27, the J call TRBJ1-1, with a weak D call TRBD1 (6 bases). The germline CDR1 and CDR2 sequences are MNHEY and SMNVEV (reference sequence). CDR3 length equals 14 residues. Trimming removed 2 bases from V and 2 bases from J, with 9 bases in between. The CDR3 DNA follows: TGTGCCAGCAGTTTAGGGGGGGGCAACACTGAAGCTTTCTTT. It translates to CASSLGGGNTEAFF.

The genes are TRBV6-1 and TRBJ1-6; D gene unclear. Germline CDR1 and CDR2: MNHNS and SASEGT. V shed 4 bases and J shed 7 bases, with 5 bases lying between them. The CDR3 sequence is 12 residues long. The DNA for the CDR3 is TGTGCCAGCAGTGTGACGAATTCACCCCTCCACTTT. This gives the protein CASSVTNSPLHF.

The rearrangement links TRBV4-3 to TRBJ2-2; 11 bases align to TRBD2. The germline CDR1 and CDR2 sequences are LGHNA and YSLEER. The V gene end was trimmed by 0 bases and the J gene end by 5 bases; junction bases not matched to a gene: 8. This CDR3 has 18 residues. Written as DNA, the CDR3 is TGCGCCAGCAGCCAAGAGGTTACTAGCGGGAGTAGTACCGGGGAGCTGTTTTTT. As protein: CASSQEVTSGSSTGELFF.

The chain recombines TRBV6-5 with TRBJ2-7, with D perhaps matching TRBD1 or TRBD2 (5 bases each). The germline CDR1 and CDR2 sequences are MNHEY and SVGAGI. This CDR3 region has 16 residues. The V and J ends lost 0 bases and 4 bases respectively, with 16 bases between them. CDR3 DNA: TGTGCCAGCAGTTACTCGGGGACGGCCCTGAGATACGAGCAGTACTTC. Its protein product is CASSYSGTALRYEQYF.

The chain has TRBV10-2 and TRBJ2-1; no reliable D call. Deletions cut 8 bases from V and 15 bases from J, with 20 bases between. Germline V gives CDR1 WSHSY, CDR2 SAAADI. This CDR3 has 12 residues. CDR3 nucleotide sequence: TGCGCCAGCGGTTCGTTTTTTCATCCTGGGTTCTTC. Protein: CASGSFFHPGFF.

The V gene is TRBV5-1, the J gene TRBJ2-1, with D perhaps TRBD2 (5 bases). V was pared by 2 bases and J by 8 bases, with 8 bases between. The CDR3 has 12 residues. Germline V gene data show CDR1 as SGHRS and CDR2 as YFSETQ. CDR3 bases: TGCGCCAGCAGCTTTACGGGGTATGAGCAGTTCTTC. Translation gives CASSFTGYEQFF.

The CDR3, as DNA: TGTGCCAGTAGTATGGACATGAACCAGTACCATTTT. It is translated as CASSMDMNQYHF. This sequence joins TRBV19 and TRBJ1-5, with TRBD1 as a possible D gene (5 bases). Trimming pared 3 bases from V and 16 bases from J, leaving 16 bases between. CDR1 is LNHDA and CDR2 is SQIVND in the germline V gene (reference sequence). CDR3 length equals 12 residues.

The rearrangement joins TRBV30 to TRBJ1-4, with TRBD1 matching over 9 bases. CDR1 is GTSNPN and CDR2 is SVGIG in the germline V gene (reference sequence). The CDR3 runs 13 residues. The V segment lost 8 bases and the J segment 7 bases; nucleotides outside the gene matches: 8. CDR3 sequence: CARTTGGGEKLFF. CDR3 in DNA: TGTGCCCGCACGACAGGGGGGGGTGAAAAACTGTTTTTT.

V and J are TRBV11-3 and TRBJ2-7, with D hard to call. Germline V gene sequence: CDR1 SGHNT, CDR2 YENEEA. V lost 6 bases to trimming and J lost 3 bases, with 12 bases between them. This CDR3 comprises 13 residues. The CDR3 here is CASRWRPGYEQYF. For the CDR3, the DNA is TGTGCCAGCAGGTGGCGCCCCGGCTACGAGCAGTACTTC.

The chain links TRBV18 to TRBJ1-5, with D uncertain. This CDR3 contains 14 residues. V lost 3 bases and J 1 base, leaving 7 bases between the germline ends. Looked up from germline, CDR1 is KGHSH and CDR2 is LQKENI. CDR3 nucleotides: TGTGCCAGCTCACCGATTCCAAGCAATCAGCCCCAGCATTTT. It is translated as CASSPIPSNQPQHF.

This chain joins TRBV9 and TRBJ2-7; 9 nucleotides match TRBD1. Looked up from germline, CDR1 is SGDLS and CDR2 is YYNGEE. The CDR3 length is 14 residues. V shed 7 bases, J shed 1 base, and the junction held 6 bases outside the gene matches. In DNA form, the CDR3 reads TGTGCCAGCCGACCGGGACAGGGTTCCTACGAGCAGTACTTC. Its translation: CASRPGQGSYEQYF.